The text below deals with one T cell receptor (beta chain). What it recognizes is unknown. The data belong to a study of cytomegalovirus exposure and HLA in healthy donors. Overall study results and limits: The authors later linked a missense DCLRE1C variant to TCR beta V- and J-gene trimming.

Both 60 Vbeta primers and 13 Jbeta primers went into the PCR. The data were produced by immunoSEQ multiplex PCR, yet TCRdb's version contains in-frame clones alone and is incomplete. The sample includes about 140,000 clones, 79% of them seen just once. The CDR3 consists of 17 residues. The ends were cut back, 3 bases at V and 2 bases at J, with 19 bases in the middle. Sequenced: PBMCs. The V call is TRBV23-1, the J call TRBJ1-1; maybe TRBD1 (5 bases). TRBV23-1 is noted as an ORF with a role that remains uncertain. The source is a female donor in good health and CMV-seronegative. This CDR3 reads CASSQSPGTLGNTEAFF. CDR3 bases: TGCGCCAGCAGTCAGTCACCCGGGACTTTAGGCAACACTGAAGCTTTCTTT.